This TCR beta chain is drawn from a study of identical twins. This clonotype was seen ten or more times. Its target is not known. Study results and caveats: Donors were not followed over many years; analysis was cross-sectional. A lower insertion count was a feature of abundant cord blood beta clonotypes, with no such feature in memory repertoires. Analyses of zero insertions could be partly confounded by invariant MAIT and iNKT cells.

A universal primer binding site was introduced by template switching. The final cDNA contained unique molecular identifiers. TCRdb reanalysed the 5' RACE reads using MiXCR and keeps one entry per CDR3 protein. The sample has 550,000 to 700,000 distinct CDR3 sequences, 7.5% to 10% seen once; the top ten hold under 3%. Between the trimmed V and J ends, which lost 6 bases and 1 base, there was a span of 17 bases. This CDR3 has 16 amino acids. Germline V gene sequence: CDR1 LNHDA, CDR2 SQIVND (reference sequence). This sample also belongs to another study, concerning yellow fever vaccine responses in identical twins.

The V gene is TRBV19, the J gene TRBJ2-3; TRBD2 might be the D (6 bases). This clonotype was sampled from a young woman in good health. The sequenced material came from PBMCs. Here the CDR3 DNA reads TGTGCCAGTAGCGGCGGGGTGGGTTTCGGCACAGATACGCAGTATTTT. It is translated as CASSGGVGFGTDTQYF.